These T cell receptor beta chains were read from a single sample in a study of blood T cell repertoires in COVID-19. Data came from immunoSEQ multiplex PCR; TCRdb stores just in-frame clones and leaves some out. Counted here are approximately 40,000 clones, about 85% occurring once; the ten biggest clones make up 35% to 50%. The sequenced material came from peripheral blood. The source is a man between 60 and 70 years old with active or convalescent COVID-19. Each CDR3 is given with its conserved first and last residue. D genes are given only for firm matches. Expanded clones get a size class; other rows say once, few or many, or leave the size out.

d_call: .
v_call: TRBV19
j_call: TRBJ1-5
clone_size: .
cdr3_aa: CASSIIGRGLVQPQHF
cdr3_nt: TGTGCCAGTAGTATAATCGGACGGGGATTGGTTCAGCCCCAGCATTTT

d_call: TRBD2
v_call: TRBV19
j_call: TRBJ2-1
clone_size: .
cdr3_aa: CASSIGRDTEQFF
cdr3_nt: TGTGCCAGTAGTATCGGGAGGGATACTGAGCAGTTCTTC

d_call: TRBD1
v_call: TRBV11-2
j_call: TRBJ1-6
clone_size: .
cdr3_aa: CASSLETGSGSPLHF
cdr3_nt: TGTGCCAGCAGCTTAGAGACAGGGTCAGGTTCACCCCTCCACTTT

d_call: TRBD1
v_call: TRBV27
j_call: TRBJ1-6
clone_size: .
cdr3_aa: CASRRTGRSSYNSPLHF
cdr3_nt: TGTGCCAGCAGACGGACAGGGCGGTCCTCCTATAATTCACCCCTCCACTTT

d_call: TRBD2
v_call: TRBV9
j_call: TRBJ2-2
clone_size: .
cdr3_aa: CASAMGGRALGTGELFF
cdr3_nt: TGTGCCAGCGCTATGGGCGGGAGGGCCTTGGGGACCGGGGAGCTGTTTTTT

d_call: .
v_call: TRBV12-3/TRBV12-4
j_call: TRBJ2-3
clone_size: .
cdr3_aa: CASRFYSTDTQYF
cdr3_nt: TGTGCCAGCAGGTTCTATAGCACAGATACGCAGTATTTT

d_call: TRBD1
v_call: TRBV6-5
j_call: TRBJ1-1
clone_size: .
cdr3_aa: CASTRDRLTEAFF
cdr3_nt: TGTGCCAGCACCCGGGACAGGCTCACTGAAGCTTTCTTT

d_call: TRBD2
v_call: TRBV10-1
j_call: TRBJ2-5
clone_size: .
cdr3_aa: CASSDPSSGGLETQYF
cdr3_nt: TGCGCCAGCAGTGACCCCTCCAGCGGGGGGTTGGAGACCCAGTACTTC

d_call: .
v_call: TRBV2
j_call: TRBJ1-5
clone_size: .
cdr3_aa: CASSERGSFFSNQPQHF
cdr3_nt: TGTGCCAGCAGTGAAAGGGGCAGTTTTTTTAGCAATCAGCCCCAGCATTTT

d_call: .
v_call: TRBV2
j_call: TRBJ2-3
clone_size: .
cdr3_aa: CASSDLKAGTDTQYF
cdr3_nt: TGTGCCAGCAGTGATTTAAAAGCTGGCACAGATACGCAGTATTTT

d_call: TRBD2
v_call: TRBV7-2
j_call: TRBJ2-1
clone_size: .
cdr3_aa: CASSLTSGGYNEQFF
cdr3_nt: TGTGCCAGCAGCCTGACTAGCGGGGGCTACAATGAGCAGTTCTTC

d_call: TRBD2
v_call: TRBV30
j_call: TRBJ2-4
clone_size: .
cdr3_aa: CAWSVQLGTSGGNIQYF
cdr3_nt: TGTGCCTGGAGTGTCCAACTCGGGACTAGCGGGGGAAACATTCAGTACTTC

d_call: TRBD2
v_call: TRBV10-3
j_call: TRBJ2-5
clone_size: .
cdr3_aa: CAIKQREGSETQYF
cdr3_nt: TGTGCCATCAAGCAGCGGGAGGGCTCGGAGACCCAGTACTTC

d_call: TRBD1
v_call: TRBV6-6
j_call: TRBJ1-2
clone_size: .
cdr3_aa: CASSDPGTGHYGYTF
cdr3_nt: TGTGCCAGCAGTGACCCCGGGACAGGGCACTATGGCTACACCTTC

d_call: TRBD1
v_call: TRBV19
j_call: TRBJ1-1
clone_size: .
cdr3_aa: CASSIHRGLHTEAFF
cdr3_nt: TGTGCCAGTAGTATCCACAGGGGGCTTCATACTGAAGCTTTCTTT

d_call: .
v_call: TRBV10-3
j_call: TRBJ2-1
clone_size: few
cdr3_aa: CAISETDYEQFF
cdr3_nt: TGTGCCATCAGTGAGACTGACTATGAGCAGTTCTTC

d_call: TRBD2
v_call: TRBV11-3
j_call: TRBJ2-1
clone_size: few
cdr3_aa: CASSPPSGRVNNEQFF
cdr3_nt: TGTGCCAGCAGCCCCCCCAGCGGGAGGGTCAACAATGAGCAGTTCTTC

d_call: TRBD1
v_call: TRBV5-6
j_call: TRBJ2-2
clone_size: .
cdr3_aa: CASSFRDRVTGELFF
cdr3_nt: TGTGCCAGCAGCTTCCGGGACAGAGTCACCGGGGAGCTGTTTTTT

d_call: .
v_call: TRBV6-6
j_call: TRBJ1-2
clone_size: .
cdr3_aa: CASRSPGVGGYTF
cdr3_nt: TGTGCCAGCAGAAGTCCGGGGGTCGGTGGCTACACCTTC

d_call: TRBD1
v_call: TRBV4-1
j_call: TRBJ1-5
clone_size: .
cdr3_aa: CASSQEGTGGFNQPQHF
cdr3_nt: TGCGCCAGCAGCCAAGAGGGGACAGGGGGCTTTAATCAGCCCCAGCATTTT

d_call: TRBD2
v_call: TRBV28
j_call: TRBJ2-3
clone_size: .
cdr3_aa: CASSSVAGGQDTQYF
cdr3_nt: TGTGCCAGCAGTTCAGTAGCGGGGGGCCAGGATACGCAGTATTTT

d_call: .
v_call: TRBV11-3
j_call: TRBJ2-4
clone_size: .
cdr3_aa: CASSSRELAKNIQYF
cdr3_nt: TGTGCCAGCAGCTCCCGGGAGCTAGCCAAAAACATTCAGTACTTC

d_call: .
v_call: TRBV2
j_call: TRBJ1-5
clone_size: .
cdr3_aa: CASTNRANRNQPQHF
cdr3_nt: TGTGCCAGCACCAACAGGGCAAATCGCAATCAGCCCCAGCATTTT

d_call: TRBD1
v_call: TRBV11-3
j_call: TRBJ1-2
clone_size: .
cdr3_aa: CASSFQTGEGGYTF
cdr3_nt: TGTGCCAGCAGCTTCCAGACAGGGGAAGGCGGCTACACCTTC

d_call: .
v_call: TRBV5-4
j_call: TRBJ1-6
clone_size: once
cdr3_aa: CASSLGRDYSPLHF
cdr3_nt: TGTGCCAGCAGCTTGGGGCGGGATTATTCACCCCTCCACTTT

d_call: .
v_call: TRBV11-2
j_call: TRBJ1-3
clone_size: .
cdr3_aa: CASSSRVGSGNTIYF
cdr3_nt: TGTGCCAGCAGCTCCAGGGTCGGATCTGGAAACACCATATATTTT

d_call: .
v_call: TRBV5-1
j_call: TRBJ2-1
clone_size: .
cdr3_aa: CASRVAVGGEQFF
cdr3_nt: TGCGCCAGCAGGGTCGCCGTGGGGGGTGAGCAGTTCTTC

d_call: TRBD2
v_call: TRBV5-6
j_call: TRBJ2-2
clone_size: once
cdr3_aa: CASSSLAGRSGGELFF
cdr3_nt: TGTGCCAGCAGCTCACTAGCGGGGAGGTCAGGCGGGGAGCTGTTTTTT

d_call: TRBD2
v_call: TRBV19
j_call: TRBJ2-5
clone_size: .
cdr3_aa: CASSIGWASGGYQETQYF
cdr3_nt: TGTGCCAGTAGTATAGGCTGGGCTAGCGGGGGATACCAAGAGACCCAGTACTTC

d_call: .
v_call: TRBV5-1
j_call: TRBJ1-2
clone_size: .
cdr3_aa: CASSSGDRNYGYTF
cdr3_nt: TGCGCCAGCAGCTCCGGCGACAGAAACTATGGCTACACCTTC

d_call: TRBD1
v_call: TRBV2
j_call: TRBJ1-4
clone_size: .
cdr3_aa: CASSFDRGTNEKLFF
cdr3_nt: TGTGCCAGCAGCTTCGACAGGGGTACTAATGAAAAACTGTTTTTT

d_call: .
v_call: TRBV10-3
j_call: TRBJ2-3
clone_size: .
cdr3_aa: CAISDTGSLTDTQYF
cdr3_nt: TGTGCCATCAGTGATACAGGGTCCCTCACAGATACGCAGTATTTT

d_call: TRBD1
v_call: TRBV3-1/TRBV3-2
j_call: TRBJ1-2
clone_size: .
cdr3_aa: CASSQDLRGRGLANYGYTF
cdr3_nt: TGTGCCAGCAGCCAAGATCTTAGGGGCAGGGGGCTCGCTAACTATGGCTACACCTTC

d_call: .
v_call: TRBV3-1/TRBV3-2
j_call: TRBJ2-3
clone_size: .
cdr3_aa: CASSQGRGDTQYF
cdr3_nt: TGTGCCAGCAGCCAAGGAAGGGGAGATACGCAGTATTTT

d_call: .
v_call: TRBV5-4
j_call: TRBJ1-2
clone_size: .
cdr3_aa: CASSLDQGPNYGYTF
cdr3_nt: TGTGCCAGCAGCTTGGATCAGGGGCCTAACTATGGCTACACCTTC

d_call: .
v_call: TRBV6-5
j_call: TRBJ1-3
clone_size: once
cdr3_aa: CASSYSSPGYGNTIYF
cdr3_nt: TGTGCCAGCAGTTACTCGAGTCCAGGGTATGGAAACACCATATATTTT

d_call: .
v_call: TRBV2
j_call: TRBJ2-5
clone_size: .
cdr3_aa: CASSKGTSPWETQYF
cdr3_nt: TGTGCCAGCTCCAAAGGGACATCTCCCTGGGAGACCCAGTACTTC

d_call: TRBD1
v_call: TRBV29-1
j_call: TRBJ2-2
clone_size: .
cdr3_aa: CSVSPGTGAYTGELFF
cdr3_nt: TGCAGCGTTAGCCCCGGGACAGGGGCTTACACCGGGGAGCTGTTTTTT

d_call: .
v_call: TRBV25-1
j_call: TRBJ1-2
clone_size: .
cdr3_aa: CASSEASGTYYGYTF
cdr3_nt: TGTGCCAGCAGTGAGGCCTCCGGGACTTACTATGGCTACACCTTC

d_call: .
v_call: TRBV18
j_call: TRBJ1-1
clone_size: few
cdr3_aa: CASSPERGGTEAFF
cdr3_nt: TGTGCCAGCTCACCGGAGAGAGGGGGCACTGAAGCTTTCTTT

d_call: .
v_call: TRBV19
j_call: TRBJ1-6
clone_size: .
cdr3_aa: CASSYRAGNSPLHF
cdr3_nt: TGTGCCAGTAGTTACAGGGCGGGCAATTCACCCCTCCACTTT

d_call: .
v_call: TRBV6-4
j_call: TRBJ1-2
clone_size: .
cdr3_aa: CASSDRWPAYGYTF
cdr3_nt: TGTGCCAGCAGTGACCGCTGGCCAGCGTATGGCTACACCTTC

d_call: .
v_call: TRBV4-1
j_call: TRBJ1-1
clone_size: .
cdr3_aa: CASSQEGLGGTEAFF
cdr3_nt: TGCGCCAGCAGCCAAGAAGGCCTAGGAGGGACTGAAGCTTTCTTT

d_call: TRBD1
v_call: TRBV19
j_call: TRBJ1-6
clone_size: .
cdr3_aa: CASTAGGGRGNSPLHF
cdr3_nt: TGTGCCAGTACCGCCGGGGGGGGCAGGGGGAATTCACCCCTCCACTTT

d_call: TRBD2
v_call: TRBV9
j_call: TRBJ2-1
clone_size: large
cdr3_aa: CASSVGPAGGDNEQFF
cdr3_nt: TGTGCCAGCAGCGTAGGTCCAGCGGGAGGGGATAATGAGCAGTTCTTC

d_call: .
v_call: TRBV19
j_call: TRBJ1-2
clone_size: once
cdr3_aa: CASSRGNGYTF
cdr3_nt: TGTGCCAGTAGTAGAGGGAATGGCTACACCTTC

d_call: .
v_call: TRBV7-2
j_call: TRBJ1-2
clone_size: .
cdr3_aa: CASSLAGKHGYTF
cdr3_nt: TGTGCCAGCAGCTTAGCCGGGAAGCATGGCTACACCTTC

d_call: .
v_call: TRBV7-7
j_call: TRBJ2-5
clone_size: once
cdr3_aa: CASSQNSGGQETQYF
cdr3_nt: TGTGCCAGCAGCCAGAACTCCGGGGGCCAAGAGACCCAGTACTTC

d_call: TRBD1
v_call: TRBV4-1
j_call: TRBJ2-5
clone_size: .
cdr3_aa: CASSLGTVQETQYF
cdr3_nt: TGCGCCAGCAGCCTGGGGACAGTCCAAGAGACCCAGTACTTC

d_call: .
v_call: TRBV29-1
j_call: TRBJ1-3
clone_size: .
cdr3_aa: CSVGLGQSSGNTIYF
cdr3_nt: TGCAGCGTGGGGCTTGGACAGAGCTCTGGAAACACCATATATTTT

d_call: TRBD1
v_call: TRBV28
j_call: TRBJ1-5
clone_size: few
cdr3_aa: CASKGTGDRGQPQHF
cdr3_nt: TGTGCCAGCAAGGGGACAGGGGATAGGGGCCAGCCCCAGCATTTT

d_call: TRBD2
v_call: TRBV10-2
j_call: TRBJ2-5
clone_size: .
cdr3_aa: CASTKGLAGVETQYF
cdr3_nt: TGCGCCAGCACCAAGGGACTAGCGGGGGTAGAGACCCAGTACTTC

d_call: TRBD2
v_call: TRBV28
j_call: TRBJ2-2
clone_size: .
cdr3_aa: CASSHSGSSTGELFF
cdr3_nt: TGTGCCAGCAGTCACAGCGGGAGTAGCACCGGGGAGCTGTTTTTT

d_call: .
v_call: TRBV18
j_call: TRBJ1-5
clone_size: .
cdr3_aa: CASSPERGGPQHF
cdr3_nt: TGTGCCAGCTCACCGGAAAGGGGCGGGCCCCAGCATTTT

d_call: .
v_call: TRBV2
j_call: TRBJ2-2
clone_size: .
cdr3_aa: CASSDPGFGTGELFF
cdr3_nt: TGTGCCAGCAGTGACCCCGGGTTCGGAACCGGGGAGCTGTTTTTT

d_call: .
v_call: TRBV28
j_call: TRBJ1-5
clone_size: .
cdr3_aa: CASSLWRSGNQPQHF
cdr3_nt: TGTGCCAGCAGTTTATGGAGGTCCGGCAATCAGCCCCAGCATTTT

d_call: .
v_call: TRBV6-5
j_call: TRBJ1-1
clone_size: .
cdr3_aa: CASRFGGVGTEAFF
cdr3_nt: TGTGCCAGCAGATTTGGCGGGGTGGGCACTGAAGCTTTCTTT

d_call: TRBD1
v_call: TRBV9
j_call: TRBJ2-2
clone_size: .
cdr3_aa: CASSAQGVGELFF
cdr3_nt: TGTGCCAGCAGCGCACAGGGGGTCGGGGAGCTGTTTTTT

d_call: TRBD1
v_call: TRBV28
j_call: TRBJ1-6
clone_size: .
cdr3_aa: CASSQTPTGFNSPLHF
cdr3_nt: TGTGCCAGCAGTCAAACACCGACAGGGTTTAATTCACCCCTCCACTTT